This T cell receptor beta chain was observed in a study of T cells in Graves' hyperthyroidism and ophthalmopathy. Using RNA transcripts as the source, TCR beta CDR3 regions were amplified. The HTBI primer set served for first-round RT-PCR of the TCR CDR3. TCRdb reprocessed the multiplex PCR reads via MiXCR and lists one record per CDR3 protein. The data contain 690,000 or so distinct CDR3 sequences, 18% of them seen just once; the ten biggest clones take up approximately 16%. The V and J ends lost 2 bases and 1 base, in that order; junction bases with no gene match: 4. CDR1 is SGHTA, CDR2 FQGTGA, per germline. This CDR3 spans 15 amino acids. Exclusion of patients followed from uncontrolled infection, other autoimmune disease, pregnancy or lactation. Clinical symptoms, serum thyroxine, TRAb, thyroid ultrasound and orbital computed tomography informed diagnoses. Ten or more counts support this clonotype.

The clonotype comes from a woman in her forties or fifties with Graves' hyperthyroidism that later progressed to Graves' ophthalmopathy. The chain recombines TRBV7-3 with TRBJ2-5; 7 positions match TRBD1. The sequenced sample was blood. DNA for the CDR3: TGTGCCAGCAGCTTAGTTACAGGGGTCCAAGAGACCCAGTACTTC. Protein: CASSLVTGVQETQYF.